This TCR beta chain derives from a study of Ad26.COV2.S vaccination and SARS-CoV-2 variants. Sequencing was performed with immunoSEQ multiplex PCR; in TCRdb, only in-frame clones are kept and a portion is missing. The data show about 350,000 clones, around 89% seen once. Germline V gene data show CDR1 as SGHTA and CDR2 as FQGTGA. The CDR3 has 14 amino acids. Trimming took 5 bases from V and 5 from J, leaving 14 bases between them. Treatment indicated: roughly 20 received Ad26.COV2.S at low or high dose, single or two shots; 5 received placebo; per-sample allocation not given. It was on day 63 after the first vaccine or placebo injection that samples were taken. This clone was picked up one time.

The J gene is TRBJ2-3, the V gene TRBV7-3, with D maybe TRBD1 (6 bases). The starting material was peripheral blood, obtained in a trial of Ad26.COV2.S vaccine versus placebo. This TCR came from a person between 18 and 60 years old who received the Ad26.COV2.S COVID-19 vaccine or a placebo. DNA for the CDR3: TGTGCCAGCAGCCTGGGACACCGCGGAGATACGCAGTATTTT. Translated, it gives CASSLGHRGDTQYF.